Following are 14 T cell receptor beta chains from one sample sequenced in a study of blood T cell repertoires in COVID-19 (dated by TCRdb to about 2020). The method behind the library was the immunoSEQ multiplex PCR assay. Sourced from immuneACCESS, this table was stored by TCRdb with only in-frame sequences that have V and J called. A share of the clones is absent; for the studies checked, an unresolved V gene accounts for under half, and the remainder has no known explanation. The sample table lists 250,000 to 300,000 clones, about nine tenths of them with a count of one. 2.2% of the sample lies in the top ten. Sequenced: peripheral blood. The receptor set was obtained from a woman aged 45-65 years who had recovered from COVID-19.

This chain links TRBV9 with TRBJ2-1; TRBD2 matches at 8 bases. V gave up 0 bases and J gave up 4 bases; unmatched junction bases: 3. The CDR3 is 15 amino acids. Germline V gene data show CDR1 as SGDLS and CDR2 as YYNGEE. The CDR3 sequence: CASSVDGGDYNEQFF. CDR3 DNA: TGTGCCAGCAGCGTAGACGGGGGGGATTACAATGAGCAGTTCTTC.

The V call is TRBV10-2, the J call TRBJ1-1; 10 bases line up with TRBD1. The CDR3 has 13 amino acids. In germline, CDR1 is WSHSY, CDR2 SAAADI. Trimming removed 4 bases from V and 8 bases from J; junction bases left unmatched: 4. Here the CDR3 reads CASSGDRGPEAFF. CDR3 in DNA: TGCGCCAGCAGTGGGGACAGGGGACCAGAAGCTTTCTTT.

The rearrangement joins TRBV7-9 to TRBJ2-2; D perhaps matches TRBD1 (6 bases). Trimming cost V 5 bases and J 5 bases, with 21 bases left between them. The CDR3 totals 17 residues. Germline assignment: CDR1 SEHNR and CDR2 FQNEAQ (reference sequence). The CDR3 spells CASSNASLGARTGELFF. The CDR3 DNA reads as TGTGCCAGCAGCAACGCCTCCCTGGGGGCACGAACCGGGGAGCTGTTTTTT.

This clone occurred once. The CDR3 DNA reads TGTGCCAGCAGCTTTCGCTTGTCTGGAGATGGCTACACCTTC. Amino acids: CASSFRLSGDGYTF. This chain uses TRBV11-2 with TRBJ1-2; D call uncertain. The CDR3 has 14 amino acids. Trimming removed 3 bases from V and 6 bases from J, with 14 bases in between. Looked up from germline, CDR1 is SGHAT and CDR2 is FQNNGV. The entire variable domain, with the rest obtained from reference TRBV11-2 and TRBJ1-2, is as follows: EAGVAQSPRYKIIEKRQSVAFWCNPISGHATLYWYQQILGQGPKLLIQFQNNGVVDDSQLPKDRFSAERLKGVDSTLKIQPAKLEDSAVYLCASSFRLSGDGYTFGSGTRLTVV.

The genes are TRBV6-2 or TRBV6-3 and TRBJ2-7; TRBD1 matches at 9 bases. Trimming removed 5 bases from V and 4 bases from J; junction bases left unmatched: 6. This CDR3 region has 14 residues. Germline CDR1 is MNHEY and CDR2 is SVGEGT. The CDR3 DNA reads as TGTGCCAGCAGTCCCCGGGACAGGGCGTACGAGCAGTACTTC. As protein: CASSPRDRAYEQYF.

The chain joins TRBV4-1 to TRBJ1-2, with D maybe TRBD1 (6 bases). The germline V gene has CDR1 MGHRA and CDR2 YSYEKL. V was trimmed by 6 bases and J by 6 bases, leaving 20 bases between them. The CDR3 sequence is 15 residues long. The CDR3 nucleotides are TGCGCCAGCAGGGGACCGGGACATAGAATTGATGGCTACACCTTC. Its protein is CASRGPGHRIDGYTF.

The chain uses TRBV5-1 and TRBJ1-2; possibly TRBD1 for D (6 bases). Trimming took off 1 base at V and 4 bases at J, with 14 bases between the two ends. CDR3 size: 15 residues. Per germline, CDR1 SGHRS and CDR2 YFSETQ. For the CDR3, the DNA is TGCGCCAGCAGCTTGTCCCCGCAGGGGAGCTATGGCTACACCTTC. Protein sequence: CASSLSPQGSYGYTF.

About this clone: This CDR3 is also generated by other DNA sequences in the sample. This chain connects TRBV6-5 to TRBJ1-1; D not resolved. There are 11 residues in the CDR3. V was shortened by 7 bases and J by 1 base, with 4 bases between the two germline ends. Germline V gene sequence: CDR1 MNHEY, CDR2 SVGAGI. The CDR3 DNA reads TGTGCCAGCACCCAGAACACTGAAGCTTTCTTT. Protein product: CASTQNTEAFF.

This clone was picked up one time. J is TRBJ1-1 and V is TRBV10-3; weak D call: TRBD1 (5 bases). The CDR3 has 16 residues. V dropped 1 base and J dropped 2 bases, with 14 bases sitting between them. CDR1 ENHRY and CDR2 SYGVKD come from the germline V gene. The CDR3 protein is CAISEFNRQLNTEAFF. The CDR3 DNA is TGTGCCATCAGTGAGTTTAACAGACAGCTTAACACTGAAGCTTTCTTT.

The V call is TRBV28, the J call TRBJ2-2; D is undetermined. In germline, CDR1 is MDHEN, CDR2 SYDVKM. Between the trimmed V and J ends, which lost 3 bases and 6 bases, there was a span of 8 bases. The CDR3 has 13 residues. The CDR3 DNA follows: TGTGCCAGCAGTTTCCCCATCCCCGGGGAGCTGTTTTTT. It yields the protein CASSFPIPGELFF.

With regard to this clone: Other nucleotide sequences from this sample produce the same CDR3. This CDR3 reads CASSVGSGNEQFF. In DNA form, the CDR3 reads TGTGCCAGCAGCGTAGGATCGGGGAATGAGCAGTTCTTC. V and J are TRBV9 and TRBJ2-1; tentatively, D is TRBD2 (5 bases). The V end was cut by 0 bases, the J end by 7 bases, with 8 bases between. This CDR3 has 13 residues. CDR1 is SGDLS and CDR2 is YYNGEE in the germline V gene.

Here the CDR3 reads CSASNRRTTYTF. CDR3 DNA sequence: TGCAGTGCTAGTAACAGGAGAACCACCTACACCTTC. This chain joins TRBV20-1 and TRBJ1-2; the D gene is possibly TRBD1 (5 bases). The CDR3 is 12 amino acids. Trimming pared 3 bases from V and 10 bases from J, leaving 15 bases between. From germline, CDR1 is DFQATT and CDR2 SNEGSKA (reference sequence).

This clone came up many times. The gene calls are TRBV14 and TRBJ2-7; TRBD1 aligns across 8 bases. This CDR3 region has 14 residues. Germline CDR1 reads SGHDN; CDR2 reads FVKESK. J lost 2 bases, V lost 4 bases, and 4 bases had no gene match. CDR3 region: CASSLRTGTYEQYF. CDR3 DNA: TGTGCCAGCAGCCTCCGGACAGGGACCTACGAGCAGTACTTC.

About this clone: Germline and junction disagree at one end, which may indicate a read error. This sequence joins TRBV7-7 and TRBJ1-4; D possibly corresponds to TRBD1 (6 bases). CDR1 SSHAT and CDR2 FNYEAQ come from the germline V gene (reference sequence). This CDR3 has 15 residues. The CDR3 nucleotides are TGTGCTAGCAGCTTGGGGGCATCGGCTAATGAAAAACTGTTTTTT. Its protein product is CASSLGASANEKLFF.